The 18 T cell receptor beta chains below all came from one sample that was sequenced in a study of T-cell memory formation after mild COVID-19. A single record per CDR3 protein comes from TCRdb applying MiXCR to the 5' RACE reads. This sample has some 600,000 distinct CDR3 sequences, with 17% found just once. Material: PBMCs or a T cell subset sorted from them (not recorded which). These receptors came from an adult woman who had mild COVID-19 (a few samples of this study predate the infection). Cell type and time point are not known.

There are a few counts of this clonotype. This chain uses TRBV5-1 with TRBJ1-1; D ambiguous. Germline V gene lookup returns CDR1 SGHRS and CDR2 YFSETQ. Trimming shortened V by 4 bases and J by 6 bases, and 13 bases separated the two germline ends. This CDR3 has 13 residues. The CDR3 DNA reads TGCGCCAGCAGCGAAAGGATCCGGGCTGAAGCTTTCTTT. Translated, it gives CASSERIRAEAFF.

The rearrangement joins TRBV30 to TRBJ2-7; D uncertain. Germline CDR1 GTSNPN, CDR2 SVGIG (reference sequence). The CDR3 is 12 amino acids. The germline V and J ends were trimmed by 4 bases and 6 bases, with 13 bases remaining between them. CDR3 DNA sequence: TGTGCCTGGAAAGATTTAAAGGGCGAGCAGTACTTC. It codes for CAWKDLKGEQYF. Drawing the rest from reference TRBV30 and TRBJ2-7, the complete variable domain is SQTIHQWPATLVQPVGSPLSLECTVEGTSNPNLYWYRQAAGRGLQLLFYSVGIGQISSEVPQNLSASRPQDRQFILSSKKLLLSDSGFYLCAWKDLKGEQYFGPGTRLTVT.

This clonotype was counted a few times. V usage is TRBV4-2 and J usage is TRBJ2-7, with a tentative D call TRBD2 (6 bases). Trimming left V 4 bases short and J 7 bases short, with 23 bases between. The CDR3 spans 16 residues. Looked up from germline, CDR1 is LGHNA and CDR2 is YNFKEQ. CDR3 sequence (DNA): TGTGCCAGCAGCCTTCAGATCCGGGAGCGGTCGGGAGAGCAGTACTTC. Protein: CASSLQIRERSGEQYF.

The chain combines TRBV4-1 with TRBJ2-7; 9 nucleotides match TRBD1. CDR1 and CDR2 (germline): MGHRA, YSYEKL. CDR3 length equals 17 residues. V lost 1 base and J lost 3; bases outside the gene matches: 10. The CDR3 sequence: CASSQASGGTGIYEQYF. The CDR3, as DNA: TGCGCCAGCAGCCAAGCGAGCGGTGGGACAGGGATCTACGAGCAGTACTTC.

This clonotype has just a few counts. The J gene is TRBJ1-1, the V gene TRBV2; D gene ambiguous. This CDR3 contains 14 residues. Germline V CDR1 and CDR2: SNHLY, FYNNEI. Between the trimmed V and J ends, which lost 3 bases and 3 bases, there was a span of 11 bases. As DNA, the CDR3 is TGTGCCAGCAGTGATTGGGCAGTCGACACTGAAGCTTTCTTT. Protein: CASSDWAVDTEAFF.

J is TRBJ2-7 and V is TRBV27, with 9 bases fitting TRBD1. In germline, CDR1 is MNHEY, CDR2 SMNVEV (reference sequence). V shed 5 bases, J shed 5 bases, and the junction held 7 bases outside the gene matches. This CDR3 contains 14 residues. Written as DNA, the CDR3 is TGTGCCAGCAGTCCTGACCGGACAGGGGACGAGCAGTACTTC. This sequence encodes CASSPDRTGDEQYF.

This clonotype appeared a few times. J is TRBJ2-3 and V is TRBV4-2; 12 nucleotides align to TRBD2. The ends lost 3 bases at V and 5 bases at J; junction bases unmatched: 3. This CDR3 is built from 15 residues. From germline, CDR1 is LGHNA and CDR2 YNFKEQ. CDR3 sequence: CASSQRLAGEDTQYF. CDR3 in DNA: TGTGCCAGCAGCCAGAGACTAGCGGGGGAAGATACGCAGTATTTT.

The rearrangement uses TRBV5-6 and TRBJ2-7; D unclear. The germline V gene has CDR1 SGHDT and CDR2 YYEEEE. CDR3 size: 14 residues. V was cut by 4 bases and J by 5 bases, with 16 bases left in between. This chain's CDR3 is CASSPAGHDHEQYF. CDR3 DNA: TGTGCCAGCAGCCCGGCCGGCCACGACCACGAGCAGTACTTC.

This clonotype is a singleton in its sample. The chain employs TRBV6-2 or TRBV6-3 and TRBJ2-3, with a tentative D call TRBD2 (5 bases). V was clipped by 0 bases and J by 8 bases, with 21 bases between them. CDR1 MNHEY and CDR2 SVGEGT come from the germline V gene. There are 17 residues in the CDR3. DNA of the CDR3: TGTGCCAGCAGTTACTCGATGATGAGCGGTCGCCTGCGTACGCAGTATTTT. Translation gives CASSYSMMSGRLRTQYF.

This rearrangement joins TRBV27 to TRBJ2-7; 7 nucleotides agree with TRBD1. The CDR3 loop spans 13 amino acids. Losses at the gene ends were 5 bases for V and 4 bases for J; bases not matched to a gene: 5. Germline V lookup: CDR1 MNHEY, CDR2 SMNVEV (reference sequence). In DNA, the CDR3 is TGTGCCAGCAGTGTGGACAGGCAGTACGAGCAGTACTTC. Its protein is CASSVDRQYEQYF.

The J gene is TRBJ2-5, the V gene TRBV4-3; 10 bases agree with TRBD2. The CDR3 is 18 amino acids. The ends lost 1 base at V and 1 base at J; junction bases unmatched: 9. Germline loops: CDR1 LGHNA, CDR2 YSLEER. The CDR3 DNA sequence: TGCGCCAGCAGCCAAGCGGCCCGGGGACTAGCGAGCCAAGAGACCCAGTACTTC. Encoded protein: CASSQAARGLASQETQYF.

This chain uses TRBV9 with TRBJ2-1; TRBD2 aligns across 7 bases. The J segment lost 9 bases and the V segment lost 3 bases, leaving 9 bases of the junction unmatched. Germline lookup yields CDR1 SGDLS and CDR2 YYNGEE. CDR3 length: 14 residues. This CDR3 reads CASSGLGLNSEQFF. The DNA for the CDR3 is TGTGCCAGCAGCGGGTTGGGACTAAACAGTGAGCAGTTCTTC.

This chain connects TRBV5-4 to TRBJ2-2; the D is unclear. CDR3 size: 13 residues. Per germline, CDR1 SGHNT and CDR2 YYREEE (reference sequence). Deletions cut 4 bases from V and 8 bases from J, with 12 bases between. The CDR3 sequence: CASSHRVVGELFF. The CDR3 coding sequence is TGTGCCAGCAGCCATAGAGTAGTAGGGGAGCTGTTTTTT.

The CDR3 DNA reads as TGTGCCAGCAGTCTCAACTCGGGAAACTCCTACGAGCAGTACTTC. Translation gives CASSLNSGNSYEQYF. This chain connects TRBV12-3 or TRBV12-4 to TRBJ2-7, with TRBD2 as a possible D gene (5 bases). This CDR3 has 15 residues. V dropped 5 bases and J dropped 0 bases, with 14 bases sitting between them.

This clonotype was observed a few times. V usage is TRBV9 and J usage is TRBJ1-3; 8 nucleotides agree with TRBD1. Germline loops: CDR1 SGDLS, CDR2 YYNGEE. CDR3 length: 15 amino acids. V dropped 3 bases and J dropped 3; count of bases not matched to a gene: 5. In DNA form, the CDR3 reads TGTGCCAGCAGCGCTCAACAGGGGGGTGGAAACACCATATATTTT. Its translation is CASSAQQGGGNTIYF.

The V gene is TRBV29-1, the J gene TRBJ1-1; no clear D. V dropped 1 base and J dropped 0 bases, with 6 bases sitting between them. This CDR3 has 13 residues. From germline, CDR1 is SQVTM and CDR2 ANQGSEA. The CDR3 protein is CSVEAQMNTEAFF. The DNA for the CDR3 is TGCAGCGTTGAAGCTCAGATGAACACTGAAGCTTTCTTT.

Ten or more counts support this clonotype. A junction boundary mismatches the germline segment, possibly from a read error. The chain couples TRBV4-2 to TRBJ1-2; D might be TRBD1 (6 bases). Germline V CDR1 and CDR2: LGHNA, YNFKEQ. This CDR3 contains 12 residues. The CDR3 DNA is TGTGCCAGCAGCCCGGGACACCCGGTTAGGGCCTTC. It translates to CASSPGHPVRAF.

This clonotype was seen a handful of times. This chain joins TRBV6-2 or TRBV6-3 and TRBJ1-6, with a weak D call TRBD1 (5 bases). The CDR3 consists of 15 residues. Germline loops: CDR1 MNHEY, CDR2 SVGEGT. Trimming removed 6 bases at V and 5 bases at J, with 14 bases between. CDR3 loop: CASRELRDDNSPLHF. For the CDR3, the DNA is TGTGCCAGCAGAGAGCTCCGGGACGATAATTCACCCCTCCACTTT.